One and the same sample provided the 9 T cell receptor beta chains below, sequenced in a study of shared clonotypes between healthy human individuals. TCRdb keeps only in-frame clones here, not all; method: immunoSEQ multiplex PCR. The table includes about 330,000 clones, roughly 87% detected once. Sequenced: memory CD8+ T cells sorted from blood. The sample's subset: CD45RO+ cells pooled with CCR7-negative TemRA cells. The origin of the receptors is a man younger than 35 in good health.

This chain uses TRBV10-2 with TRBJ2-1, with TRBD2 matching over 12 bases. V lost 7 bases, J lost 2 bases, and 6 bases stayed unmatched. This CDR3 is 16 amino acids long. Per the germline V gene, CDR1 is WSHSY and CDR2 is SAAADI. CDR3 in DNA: TGCGCCAGCAAGGTGGGACTAGCGGGTACCTACAATGAGCAGTTCTTC. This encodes CASKVGLAGTYNEQFF.

This CDR3 reads CASSPDLRNTIYF. The CDR3 region has the DNA TGTGCCAGCAGTCCGGACCTCAGAAACACCATATATTTT. The V and J genes are TRBV27 and TRBJ1-3; D gene unclear. CDR3 length: 13 residues. In germline, CDR1 is MNHEY, CDR2 SMNVEV (reference sequence). The V gene lost 5 bases and the J gene lost 5 bases, with 10 bases spanning the gap.

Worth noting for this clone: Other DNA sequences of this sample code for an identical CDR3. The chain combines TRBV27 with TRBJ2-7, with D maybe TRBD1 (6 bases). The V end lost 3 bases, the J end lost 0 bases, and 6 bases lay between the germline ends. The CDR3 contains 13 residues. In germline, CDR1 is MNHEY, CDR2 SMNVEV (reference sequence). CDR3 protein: CASSLTGSYEQYF. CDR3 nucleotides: TGTGCCAGCAGTTTGACAGGCTCCTACGAGCAGTACTTC.

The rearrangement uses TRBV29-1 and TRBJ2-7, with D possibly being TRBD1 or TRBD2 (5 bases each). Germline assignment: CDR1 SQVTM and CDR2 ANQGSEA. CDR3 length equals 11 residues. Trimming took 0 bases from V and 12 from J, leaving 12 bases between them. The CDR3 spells CSVEDLGVPYF. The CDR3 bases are TGCAGCGTTGAAGATCTGGGGGTCCCGTACTTC.

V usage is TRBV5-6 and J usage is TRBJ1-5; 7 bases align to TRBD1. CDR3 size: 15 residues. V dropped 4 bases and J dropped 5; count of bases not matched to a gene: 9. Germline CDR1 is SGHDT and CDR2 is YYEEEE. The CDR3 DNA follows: TGTGCCAGCAGCGCAGGGGGACAGAGATATCAGCCCCAGCATTTT. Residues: CASSAGGQRYQPQHF. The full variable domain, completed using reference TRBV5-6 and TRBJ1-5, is DAGVTQSPTHLIKTRGQQVTLRCSPKSGHDTVSWYQQALGQGPQFIFQYYEEEERQRGNFPDRFSGHQFPNYSSELNVNALLLGDSALYLCASSAGGQRYQPQHFGDGTRLSIL.

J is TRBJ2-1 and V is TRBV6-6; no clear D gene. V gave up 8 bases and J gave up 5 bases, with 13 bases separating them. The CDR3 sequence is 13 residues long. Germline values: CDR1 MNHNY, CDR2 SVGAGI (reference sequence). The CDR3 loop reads CASVPPWHNEQFF. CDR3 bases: TGTGCCAGCGTCCCCCCGTGGCACAATGAGCAGTTCTTC.

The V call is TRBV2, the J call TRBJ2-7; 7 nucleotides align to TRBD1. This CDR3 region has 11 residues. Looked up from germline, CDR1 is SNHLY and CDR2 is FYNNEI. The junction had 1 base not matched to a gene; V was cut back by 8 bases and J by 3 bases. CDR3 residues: CASGQVYEQYF. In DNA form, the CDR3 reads TGTGCCAGCGGACAGGTCTACGAGCAGTACTTC. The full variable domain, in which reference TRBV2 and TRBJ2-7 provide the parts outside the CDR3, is EPEVTQTPSHQVTQMGQEVILRCVPISNHLYFYWYRQILGQKVEFLVSFYNNEISEKSEIFDDQFSVERPDGSNFTLKIRSTKLEDSAMYFCASGQVYEQYFGPGTRLTVT.

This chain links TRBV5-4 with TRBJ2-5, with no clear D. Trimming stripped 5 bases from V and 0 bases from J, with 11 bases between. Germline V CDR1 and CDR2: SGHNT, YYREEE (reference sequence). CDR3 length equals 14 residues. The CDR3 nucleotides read TGTGCCAGCAGTTTCCGCAGCTACCAAGAGACCCAGTACTTC. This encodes CASSFRSYQETQYF.

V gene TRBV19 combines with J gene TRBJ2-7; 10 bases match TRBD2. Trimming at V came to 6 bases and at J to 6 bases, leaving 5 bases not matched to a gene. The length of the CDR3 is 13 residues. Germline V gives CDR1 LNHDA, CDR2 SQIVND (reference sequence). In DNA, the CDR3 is TGTGCCAGTAGCGTCCTAGCGGGAGTCGAGCAGTACTTC. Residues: CASSVLAGVEQYF. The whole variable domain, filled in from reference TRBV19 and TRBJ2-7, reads DGGITQSPKYLFRKEGQNVTLSCEQNLNHDAMYWYRQDPGQGLRLIYYSQIVNDFQKGDIAEGYSVSREKKESFPLTVTSAQKNPTAFYLCASSVLAGVEQYFGPGTRLTVT.